This note documents a single T cell receptor (beta chain) sequence. This clone was seen just once. The specificity of this receptor is unknown. No much larger clone is present one base from it, and per-base qualities are unavailable. The sample originates from a study of T cell responses to AZD1222 COVID-19 vaccine (dated by TCRdb to the early 2020s). Concerning the study at large: AZD1222 recipients whose second dose came at about 4 weeks and those whose second dose came at about 12 weeks were combined into one group, since spike-specific TCR depth and breadth did not differ between the two schedules. TCR sequencing was performed for about 240 trial participants, of whom approximately 200 were given two doses of AZD1222 and around 26 were given two doses of MenACWY control vaccine. Trial participants were enrolled by age into subgroups of 18-55, 56-69 and 70-plus years, and around 150, 28 and 57 TCR-sequenced participants, respectively, were included in these subgroups.

The time point label, read with the paper, signifies: baseline before first vaccination. Vaccinee samples were obtained from the UK trials COV001 and COV002, which included a single-blind randomized controlled phase 2/3 trial of AZD1222 (ChAdOx1 nCoV-19) in healthy adults. Trial participant PBMC samples were collected at day 0 and day 28 after the second dose for TCRbeta chain sequencing. Overall study outcomes, separate from this receptor: Nearly half of unique spike-specific TCRs reportedly recognized epitopes outside regions mutated in the B.1.351 and B.1.1.7 variants. Participants were mostly white British and included more females than males, and it was suggested by the authors that clonal diversity may have been underestimated. After two AZD1222 doses, both the breadth and the depth of spike-specific TCRs were significantly higher than at day 0 and than in MenACWY recipients. Conclusions about previously exposed vaccinees are limited, since just a handful of AZD1222 recipients were seropositive for SARS-CoV-2 at baseline. In the small 56-69-year group, the increase in depth fell short of significance, most likely because of low power. Because no day 14 peak-response samples were available, the repertoires could be characterized only after the peak T cell response. Vaccine-associated CD4 TCRs spanned the whole spike protein, with dominant responses in regions 160-218 and 743-854.

The CDR3 regions of human TCRbeta chains were analyzed by immunosequencing. As for how the authors treated the data: Repertoire TCRs were checked for matches against a reference library of SARS-CoV-2-specific TCRs that had been generated using the MIRA antigen-specificity platform. Breadth was defined as the fraction of unique TCRs that were SARS-CoV-2-associated, and depth was defined as the fraction of total T cells that were SARS-CoV-2-associated. Using the MIRA data, each spike-specific TCR was assigned both to the spike region to which the TCR was reactive and to a CD4 or CD8 class. Log10-transformed breadth and depth values were compared by one-way ANOVA with Sidak's multiple comparisons tests. As stored in TCRdb, this immuneACCESS dataset retains in-frame rearrangements with V and J assigned. A fraction of the clones does not appear; measured against another copy, unresolved V genes explain less than half of the discrepancy, and the remainder lacks a known reason. The DNA was the basis for D and trimming; V, J and clone size are from that table. In all, the sample holds some 130,000 clones, and roughly nine tenths of those were seen once. Roughly 2.3% of the sample comes from the top ten.

Sequenced material: peripheral blood, taken on day 0 of AZD1222 vaccination. This sequence was found in an adult in good health.

The CDR3 reads CASSLGTSWSSYNEQFF. The DNA sequence is as follows: TGCGCCAGCAGCTTGGGGACTAGCTGGAGCTCCTACAATGAGCAGTTCTTC. The sequence is built from TRBV5-1 and TRBJ2-1, and 8 bases in between align with TRBD2. The CDR3, from cysteine to phenylalanine, totals 17 residues. Of the read, only the CDR3 DNA is kept; its 51 bases are in frame from base 1. For CDR1 and CDR2, the germline V gene lists SGHRS and YFSETQ. Germline trimming amounts to 0 bases on V and 0 bases on J, with 5 as the count of junction bases outside the gene matches. The CDR3, completed at both ends by the reference TRBV5-1 and TRBJ2-1 genes, gives the full variable domain KAGVTQTPRYLIKTRGQQVTLSCSPISGHRSVSWYQQTPGQGLQFLFEYFSETQRNKGNFPGRFSGRQFSNSRSEMNVSTLELGDSALYLCASSLGTSWSSYNEQFFGPGTRLTVL.